This TCR beta chain appears in the sequencing data of a study of T cells in Graves' hyperthyroidism and ophthalmopathy. This clonotype has a count of ten or more. What it binds is not known. V shed 2 bases and J 2 bases; nucleotides not matched to a gene: 7. This CDR3 is 15 amino acids long. The germline CDR1 and CDR2 sequences are DFQATT and SNEGSKA (reference sequence). Overall study results and limits: Ophthalmopathy, as predicted by the model, came a median around 6.7 months after the prediction.

It was RNA transcripts that yielded the amplified TCR beta CDR3 regions. In the first-round RT-PCR of the TCR CDR3, the HTBI primer set was used. MiXCR, applied by TCRdb to the multiplex PCR reads, yields one record per CDR3 protein. This table holds hundreds of thousands of distinct CDR3 sequences, 14% found once. Those patients with uncontrolled infection, other autoimmune disease, pregnancy or lactation were excluded. Thyroid ultrasound, orbital computed tomography, clinical symptoms, and serum thyroxine and TRAb underpinned diagnoses. Cells are PBMCs isolated from around 9.4 ml of fresh blood. Sequencing was performed on blood. The source is a woman aged 45-60 years with Graves' ophthalmopathy. The rearrangement uses TRBV20-1 and TRBJ2-3, with TRBD2 identical over 7 bases. CDR3 amino acids: CSARIRTSTTDTQYF. In nucleotides, the CDR3 is TGCAGTGCTAGAATCCGGACTAGTACCACAGATACGCAGTATTTT.